This passage covers 9 T cell receptor beta chains from one sample sequenced in a study of regulatory T cells in long-lasting Graves disease. Relying on iRepertoire HTBI primers and Arm-PCR of CDR3 regions, the team built TCR beta libraries. TCRdb reanalysed the multiplex PCR reads using MiXCR and keeps one entry per CDR3 protein. The table has 380,000 or so distinct CDR3 sequences, under 20% seen once. Time point in this sample: newly diagnosed GD, antithyroid drugs for less than 3 months. RNA isolated from PBMCs was used to make the TCR library. These data also formed part of another study, on T cells in Graves' hyperthyroidism and ophthalmopathy.

Source: peripheral blood mononuclear cells (PBMCs), taken at new diagnosis, from a patient treated with antithyroid drugs. These TCRs come from a young woman with Graves disease.

There are many counts of this clonotype. The CDR3 is CASSLSLLAGDEQFF. DNA for the CDR3: TGTGCCAGCAGTTTATCGTTGCTAGCGGGCGATGAGCAGTTCTTC. The chain has TRBV27 and TRBJ2-1, with 8 bases lining up with TRBD2. This CDR3 spans 15 amino acids. Per the germline V gene, CDR1 is MNHEY and CDR2 is SMNVEV (reference sequence). Germline trimming cut 0 bases from V and 8 bases from J; bases unmatched to any gene: 6.

Only a few counts were recorded for this clonotype. V and J are TRBV20-1 and TRBJ1-3, with a weak D call TRBD1 (6 bases). CDR1 and CDR2 (germline): DFQATT, SNEGSKA (reference sequence). Between the trimmed V and J ends, which lost 6 bases and 3 bases, there was a span of 12 bases. This CDR3 contains 13 residues. The CDR3 reads CSALGGGGNTIYF. The CDR3 nucleotides are TGCAGTGCCCTAGGAGGGGGTGGAAACACCATATATTTT.

Ten or more counts support this clonotype. The rearrangement joins TRBV12-3 or TRBV12-4 to TRBJ1-1; no clear D. V was pared by 2 bases and J by 0 bases, with 13 bases between. This CDR3 contains 16 residues. Written as DNA, the CDR3 is TGTGCCAGCAGTTTACCCCGTCCGGTAATGAACACTGAAGCTTTCTTT. Protein sequence: CASSLPRPVMNTEAFF.

This clonotype was recorded many times. J is TRBJ2-7 and V is TRBV20-1; perhaps D is TRBD1 or TRBD2 (5 bases each). The CDR3 sequence is 14 residues long. Germline CDR1 DFQATT, CDR2 SNEGSKA (reference sequence). Trimming left V 2 bases short and J 3 bases short, with 14 bases between. CDR3 sequence (DNA): TGCAGTGCTAGAATGAGCGGACACCTCTACGAGCAGTACTTC. It specifies CSARMSGHLYEQYF.

This clonotype was seen at least ten times. Relative to the germline gene, one junction end is altered; a read error may explain this. V is TRBV6-2 or TRBV6-3 and J is TRBJ2-7; 10 bases agree with TRBD2. Germline CDR1 MNHEY, CDR2 SVGEGT. CDR3 length equals 15 residues. For the CDR3, the DNA is TGCGCCAGCAGTGAAATAGCTAGCGGGGGCTACGAGCAGTACTTC. Translation gives CASSEIASGGYEQYF.

V is TRBV5-1 and J is TRBJ2-7; D is unclear. CDR1 SGHRS and CDR2 YFSETQ come from the germline V gene. V lost 0 bases to trimming and J lost 3 bases, with 10 bases between them. The CDR3 runs to 14 residues. The DNA for the CDR3 is TGCGCCAGCAGCTTGGACGGCAGCTACTACGAGCAGTACTTC. Its protein is CASSLDGSYYEQYF.

At least ten counts were recorded for this clonotype. The chain recombines TRBV27 with TRBJ2-5; maybe TRBD1 (5 bases). The CDR3 length is 15 residues. Trimming stripped 5 bases from V and 1 base from J, with 14 bases between. Germline V lookup: CDR1 MNHEY, CDR2 SMNVEV (reference sequence). The CDR3 coding sequence is TGTGCCAGCAGTCTAAGTTACAGGACCCAAGAGACCCAGTACTTC. Protein sequence: CASSLSYRTQETQYF.

This clonotype was counted many times. The V call is TRBV11-2, the J call TRBJ2-1; the D is unclear. CDR3 length: 15 residues. Trimming removed 2 bases at V and 3 bases at J, with 11 bases between. Germline CDR1 is SGHAT and CDR2 is FQNNGV. CDR3 sequence reads: CASSLSPLGYNEQFF. The CDR3 bases are TGTGCCAGCAGCTTAAGCCCCCTGGGCTACAATGAGCAGTTCTTC.

This clonotype turned up a few times. The chain combines TRBV30 with TRBJ2-2, with 8 nucleotides matching TRBD2. V gave up 1 base and J gave up 6 bases; unmatched junction bases: 13. Per germline, CDR1 GTSNPN and CDR2 SVGIG (reference sequence). The CDR3 is 17 amino acids. CDR3 nucleotide sequence: TGTGCCTGGAGTGCGTTCGTTGTGGGGCGGGAGGCCGGGGAGCTGTTTTTT. This encodes CAWSAFVVGREAGELFF. Combining the CDR3 with reference TRBV30 and TRBJ2-2 gives the whole variable domain SQTIHQWPATLVQPVGSPLSLECTVEGTSNPNLYWYRQAAGRGLQLLFYSVGIGQISSEVPQNLSASRPQDRQFILSSKKLLLSDSGFYLCAWSAFVVGREAGELFFGEGSRLTVL.